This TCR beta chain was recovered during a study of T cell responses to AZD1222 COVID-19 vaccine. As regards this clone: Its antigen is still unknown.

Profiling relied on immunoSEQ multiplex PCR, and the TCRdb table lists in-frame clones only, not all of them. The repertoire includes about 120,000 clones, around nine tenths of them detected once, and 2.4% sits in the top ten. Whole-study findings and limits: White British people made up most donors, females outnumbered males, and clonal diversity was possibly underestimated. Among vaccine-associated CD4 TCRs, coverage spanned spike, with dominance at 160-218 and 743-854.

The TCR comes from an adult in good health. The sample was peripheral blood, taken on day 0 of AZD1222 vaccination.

In DNA form, the CDR3 reads TGTGCCAGCGGAGGGACAGGGCGCACAGATACGCAGTATTTT. This encodes CASGGTGRTDTQYF. V usage is TRBV28 and J usage is TRBJ2-3; 9 positions agree with TRBD1. Germline V gene data show CDR1 as MDHEN and CDR2 as SYDVKM. There are 14 residues in the CDR3. Germline trimming cut 8 bases from V and 1 base from J; bases unmatched to any gene: 4.